Below, 3 T cell receptor beta chains from the same sample are listed, as sequenced in a study of blood T cell repertoires in COVID-19. Only in-frame clones appear in the TCRdb table, and some are missing; sequencing was by immunoSEQ multiplex PCR. This sample has 400,000 to 450,000 clones, with roughly 88% found just once. The sequencing sample was made of peripheral blood. The receptors shown here come from a woman in her forties or fifties with COVID-19, enrolled during active disease.

V is TRBV18 and J is TRBJ1-4, with D possibly being TRBD1 (5 bases). In germline, CDR1 is KGHSH, CDR2 LQKENI. The CDR3 is 14 residues long. Trimming pared 4 bases from V and 5 bases from J, leaving 11 bases between. CDR3 coding DNA: TGTGCCAGCTCACAGGACAACGGGAATGAAAAACTGTTTTTT. Residues: CASSQDNGNEKLFF.

This clone was found once. J is TRBJ2-5 and V is TRBV19; 8 bases are a match to TRBD1. Germline-derived CDR1 and CDR2 are LNHDA and SQIVND (reference sequence). CDR3 size: 14 residues. Germline trimming cut 8 bases from V and 4 bases from J; bases unmatched to any gene: 9. The CDR3 DNA reads TGTGCCAGTGGTGCCCAGGGGGCTGGAGAGACCCAGTACTTC. This sequence encodes CASGAQGAGETQYF.

The chain joins TRBV30 to TRBJ2-3, with a tentative D call TRBD1 (5 bases). Deletions cut 0 bases from V and 4 bases from J, with 14 bases between. Germline CDR1 GTSNPN, CDR2 SVGIG (reference sequence). CDR3 length equals 15 residues. DNA of the CDR3: TGTGCCTGGAGTGTACGCAAGGGGCCCGCAGATACGCAGTATTTT. The encoded protein is CAWSVRKGPADTQYF.